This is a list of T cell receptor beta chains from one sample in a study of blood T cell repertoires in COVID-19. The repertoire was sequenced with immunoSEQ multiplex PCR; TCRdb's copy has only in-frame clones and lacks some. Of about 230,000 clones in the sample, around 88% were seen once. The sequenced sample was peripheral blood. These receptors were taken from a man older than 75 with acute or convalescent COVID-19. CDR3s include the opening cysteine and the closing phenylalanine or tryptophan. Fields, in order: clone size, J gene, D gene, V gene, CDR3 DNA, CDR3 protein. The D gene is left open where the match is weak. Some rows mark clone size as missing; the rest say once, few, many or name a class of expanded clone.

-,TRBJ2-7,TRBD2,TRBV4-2,TGTGCCAGCAGCCCCAGACTAGCGGGTACCTACGAGCAGTACTTC,CASSPRLAGTYEQYF
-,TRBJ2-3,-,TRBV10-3,TGTGCCATCAGTAAAAGCGCTTCCCCCACAGATACGCAGTATTTT,CAISKSASPTDTQYF
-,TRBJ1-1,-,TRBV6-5,TGTGCCGGACGTGGGACTCCGAGGGAGGAAGCTTTCTTT,CAGRGTPREEAFF
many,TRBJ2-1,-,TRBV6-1,TGTGCCAGCAGTGAAGCGCCGGCAGGGACTGGGGATGAGCAGTTCTTC,CASSEAPAGTGDEQFF
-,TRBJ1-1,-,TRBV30,TGTGCCTGGAGGGGGGGGGTGGAAGCTTTCTTT,CAWRGGVEAFF
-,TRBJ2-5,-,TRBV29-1,TGCAGCGTTGGGGCAGGGGGGCCTGGAGAGACCCAGTACTTC,CSVGAGGPGETQYF
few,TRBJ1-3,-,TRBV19,TGTGCCAGTGCGCTCTCTGGAAACACCATATATTTT,CASALSGNTIYF
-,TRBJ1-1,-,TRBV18,TGTGCCAGCTCACCACAAGCCGCTAGAGGAGCTTTCTTT,CASSPQAARGAFF
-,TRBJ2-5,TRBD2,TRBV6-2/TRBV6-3,TGTGCCAGCAGTTACAACCAAGGACTAGCGGAGCATGGGCAAGAGACCCAGTACTTC,CASSYNQGLAEHGQETQYF
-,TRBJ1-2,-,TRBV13,TGTGCCAGCAGCTTAGAAAGGGGTTATGGCTACACCTTC,CASSLERGYGYTF
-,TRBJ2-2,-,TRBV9,TGTGCCAGCAGCGTAGTACAAGCCGGGGAGCTGTTTTTT,CASSVVQAGELFF
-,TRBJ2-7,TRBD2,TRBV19,TGTGCCAGTAGTATCAATAGCGGGGGGGCTTACGAGCAGTACTTC,CASSINSGGAYEQYF
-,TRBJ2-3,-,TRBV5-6,TGTGCCAGCAGCTTCTCTAGCACAGATACGCAGTATTTT,CASSFSSTDTQYF
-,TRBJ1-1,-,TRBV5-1,TGCGCCAGCAGCTTCACAGGGTCCACTGAAGCTTTCTTT,CASSFTGSTEAFF
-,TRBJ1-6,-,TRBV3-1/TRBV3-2,TGTGCCAGCAGCTCCCTCCGTGATTCACCCCTCCACTTT,CASSSLRDSPLHF
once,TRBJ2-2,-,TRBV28,TGTGCCAGCAGGTTGACTCGGGGGGAGCTGTTTTTT,CASRLTRGELFF
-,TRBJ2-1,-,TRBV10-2,TGCGCCAGCGGGAACACAGGGATTTACAATGAGCAGTTCTTC,CASGNTGIYNEQFF
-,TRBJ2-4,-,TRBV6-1,TGTGCCAGCAGTGAAACTGGTCAGGTAAAAAACATTCAGTACTTC,CASSETGQVKNIQYF
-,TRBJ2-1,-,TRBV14,TGTGCCAGCAGCAAACGGGAGAATTCCTACAATGAGCAGTTCTTC,CASSKRENSYNEQFF
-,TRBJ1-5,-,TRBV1,TGCACCAGCAGCCAAGATAGGGCGGCAGGGTGGTTTCTCGATGATCAGCCCCAGCATTTT,CTSSQDRAAGWFLDDQPQHF
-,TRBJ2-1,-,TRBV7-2,TGTGCCAGCAGCTTGGGGGGTACGGAATACAATGAGCAGTTCTTC,CASSLGGTEYNEQFF
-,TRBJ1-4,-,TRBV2,TGTGCCAGCTACAGGGCCGCTAATGAAAAACTGTTTTTT,CASYRAANEKLFF
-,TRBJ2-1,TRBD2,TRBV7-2,TGTGCCAGCAGCTTAGAATCCACATCCGCTAGCGGGAAATCCAATGAGCAGTTCTTC,CASSLESTSASGKSNEQFF
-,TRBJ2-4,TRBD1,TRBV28,TGTGCCACCATAAACAGGGGGCGTAACAAAAACATTCAGTACTTC,CATINRGRNKNIQYF
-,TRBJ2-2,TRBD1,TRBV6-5,TGTGCCACCAGGACAGGGGGCACCGGGGAGCTGTTTTTT,CATRTGGTGELFF
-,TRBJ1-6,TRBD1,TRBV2,TGTGCCAGCTCCCTGACAGGGATTAATTCACCCCTCCACTTT,CASSLTGINSPLHF
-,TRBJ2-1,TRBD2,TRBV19,TGTGCCAGTAGCGCGGGAGGGCCAGGGCTACTCAATGAGCAGTTCTTC,CASSAGGPGLLNEQFF
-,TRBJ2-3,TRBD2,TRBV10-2,TGCGCCAGCACTTCGACTAGCGGGAGAGATACGCAGTATTTT,CASTSTSGRDTQYF
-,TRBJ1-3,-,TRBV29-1,TGCAGCGTTTCTCCCCGCTCTGGAAACACCATATATTTT,CSVSPRSGNTIYF
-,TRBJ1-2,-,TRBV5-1,TGCGCCAGCAGCATAAACAGGGCTGGTAACTATGGCTACACCTTC,CASSINRAGNYGYTF
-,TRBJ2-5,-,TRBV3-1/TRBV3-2,TGTGCCAGCAGCCAAGTTCTCCTTAGGGGGAGTGGCCAAGAGACCCAGTACTTC,CASSQVLLRGSGQETQYF
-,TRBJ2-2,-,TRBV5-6,TGTGCCAGCAGCTGGTGGGGCGCGCGGAGCGGGGAGCTGTTTTTT,CASSWWGARSGELFF
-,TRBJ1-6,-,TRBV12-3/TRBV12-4,TGTGCCAGCAGTTTGAATGAGGGCTCACCCCTCCACTTT,CASSLNEGSPLHF
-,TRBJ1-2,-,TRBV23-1,TGCGCCAGAAGTAGTCGTCGACGAGCGGGCGGCTACACCTTC,CARSSRRRAGGYTF
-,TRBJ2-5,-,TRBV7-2,TGTGCCAGCAGCCCAGGGTTGGAAGAGACCCAGTACTTC,CASSPGLEETQYF
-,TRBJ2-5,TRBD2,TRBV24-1,TGTGCCACCAGTGATCCCCTGGGGGGGAGAGAGACCCAGTACTTC,CATSDPLGGRETQYF
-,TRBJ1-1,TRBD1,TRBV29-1,TGCAGCGTTGAGGGACAGATGAACACTGAAGCTTTCTTT,CSVEGQMNTEAFF
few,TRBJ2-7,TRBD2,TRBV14,TGTGCCAGCAGCCCAGCGGGGGGCTACGAGCAGTACTTC,CASSPAGGYEQYF
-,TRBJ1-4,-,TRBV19,TGTGCCAGTAGCGGGTTAGCAACTAATGAAAAACTGTTTTTT,CASSGLATNEKLFF
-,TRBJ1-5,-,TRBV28,TGTGCCAGCAGCCTACCCGCGGGGGGCAATCAGCCCCAGCATTTT,CASSLPAGGNQPQHF
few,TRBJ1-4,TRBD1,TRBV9,TGTGCCAGCAGCAAATGGGACAGGCCCCAGGAAAAACTGTTTTTT,CASSKWDRPQEKLFF
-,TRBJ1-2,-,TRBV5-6,TGTGCCAGCAGCGCCCGGTCTCCCGGCGGCTATGGCTACACCTTC,CASSARSPGGYGYTF
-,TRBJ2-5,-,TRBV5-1,TGCGCCAGCAGCTCGGGCGGGCTCGGGGAGACCCAGTACTTC,CASSSGGLGETQYF
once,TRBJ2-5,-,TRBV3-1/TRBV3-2,TGTGCCAGCAGCCCATTCGGAGAGACCCAGTACTTC,CASSPFGETQYF
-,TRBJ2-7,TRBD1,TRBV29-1,TGCAGCGTTGCCCGGGACAGGGGATCCTACGAGCAGTACTTC,CSVARDRGSYEQYF